The TCR beta chain described here comes from a study of cytomegalovirus exposure and HLA in healthy donors. Regarding the study as a whole: CMV serostatus was the sole immune exposure information available. When analyzed later, the rates of TCR association showed variation by HLA locus, with DRB1 the most and HLA-C the fewest. A later analysis by the authors found several of the most significant clusters apparently linked to common viral pathogens.

A multiplex PCR was run with 60 Vbeta primers and 13 Jbeta primers. Assay used: immunoSEQ multiplex PCR; TCRdb lists only in-frame clones, some missing. The repertoire holds roughly 140,000 clones, with around 79% as singletons. A note on this clone: Its antigen is still unknown.

Looked up from germline, CDR1 is LNHNV and CDR2 is YYDKDF (reference sequence). The CDR3 spans 16 residues. Trimming took off 2 bases at V and 5 bases at J, with 15 bases between the two ends. This sequence originates from a male donor in good health and CMV-seronegative. This chain links TRBV15 with TRBJ2-2; D may be TRBD1 (5 bases). Sequencing was carried out using PBMCs. The CDR3 nucleotides read TGTGCCACCAGCAGACGCAATACCAGGGATACCGGGGAGCTGTTTTTT. Translating it yields CATSRRNTRDTGELFF. The full variable domain, in which reference TRBV15 and TRBJ2-2 provide the parts outside the CDR3, is DAMVIQNPRYQVTQFGKPVTLSCSQTLNHNVMYWYQQKSSQAPKLLFHYYDKDFNNEADTPDNFQSRRPNTSFCFLDIRSPGLGDTAMYLCATSRRNTRDTGELFFGEGSRLTVL.